The next 4 T cell receptor beta chains were all read from a single sample in a study of identical twins. MiXCR, run by TCRdb on the 5' RACE reads, gives a single entry per CDR3 protein. The sample lists some 630,000 distinct CDR3 sequences, roughly 7.2% occurring once. This sample also belongs to another study, concerning yellow fever vaccine responses in identical twins.

Sample: PBMCs. The receptor set was obtained from a woman between 18 and 29 years old in good health.

This clonotype appeared a few times. V usage is TRBV18 and J usage is TRBJ1-2, with a tentative D call TRBD1 (6 bases). Trimming took 6 bases from V and 8 from J, leaving 22 bases between them. This CDR3 has 15 amino acids. Germline V gene lookup returns CDR1 KGHSH and CDR2 LQKENI. For the CDR3, the DNA is TGTGCCAGCTCTCTCGGACGGGATGAACAGGGCGGCTACACCTTC. It is translated as CASSLGRDEQGGYTF.

This clonotype was seen at least ten times. The chain carries TRBV10-3 and TRBJ2-7, with 12 positions matching TRBD2. This CDR3 has 12 residues. V was clipped by 10 bases and J by 4 bases; unmatched bases: 2. CDR1 and CDR2 (germline): ENHRY, SYGVKD. The CDR3 DNA reads as TGTGCCACCACTAGCGGGGGGTACGAGCAGTACTTC. Translating gives CATTSGGYEQYF.

This clonotype has ten or more counts. The chain couples TRBV12-3 or TRBV12-4 to TRBJ2-2, with D hard to call. The CDR3 has 14 amino acids. Trimming removed 3 bases from V and 3 bases from J, with 8 bases in between. The CDR3 sequence: CASSLPRDTGELFF. CDR3 in DNA: TGTGCCAGCAGTTTGCCCCGGGACACCGGGGAGCTGTTTTTT.

The rearrangement uses TRBV3-1 and TRBJ1-1; D is unclear. Germline V gives CDR1 LGHDT, CDR2 YNNKEL (reference sequence). The CDR3 length is 12 residues. The V gene lost 6 bases and the J gene lost 3 bases, with 8 bases spanning the gap. The CDR3, as DNA: TGTGCCAGCAGTCAACTTTACACTGAAGCTTTCTTT. It yields the protein CASSQLYTEAFF.